What follows is one TCR beta chain and its context. What it binds is not known. The data belong to a study of T cell responses to AZD1222 COVID-19 vaccine. Broader study findings: Repertoires were sampled only after the peak T cell response.

TCRdb keeps only in-frame clones here, not all; method: immunoSEQ multiplex PCR. The data hold 50,000 or so clones, with over 80% observed a single time. With 0 bases removed from V and 2 bases from J, the gap between germline ends came to 17 bases. There are 18 residues in the CDR3. Germline CDR1 is ENHRY and CDR2 is SYGVKD. This material consisted of peripheral blood, taken on day 0 of AZD1222 vaccination. The chain uses TRBV10-3 and TRBJ2-1; D gene uncertain. This clonotype was obtained from an adult in good health. CDR3 coding DNA: TGTGCCATCAGTGAGTCATCTCTACAGCCCGACCCCTACAATGAGCAGTTCTTC. As protein: CAISESSLQPDPYNEQFF.